This T cell receptor beta chain was identified during a study of human thymus T cells. Study-level results: In thymic and blood repertoires alike, V and J usage looked biased.

Assay used: immunoSEQ multiplex PCR; TCRdb lists only in-frame clones, some missing. The sample records about 60,000 clones, 94% being singletons. During surgery, about 0.45-1 mL peripheral blood was drawn from four of eight donors. A word on this clone: Its antigen remains unidentified.

The specimen sequenced was blood. The source of this sequence is a boy under two years old with a congenital heart defect but otherwise immunologically healthy.

CDR3 sequence: CASSLAGAYGYTF. CDR3 coding DNA: TGTGCCAGCAGCTTAGCGGGGGCCTATGGCTACACCTTC. The V gene is TRBV7-8, the J gene TRBJ1-2, with D possibly matching TRBD1 (6 bases). Trimming pared 0 bases from V and 4 bases from J, leaving 6 bases between. This CDR3 has 13 residues. Germline lookup yields CDR1 SGHVS and CDR2 FQNEAQ.